The 15 T cell receptor beta chains in this list originate from one sample, sequenced in a study of PD-L1 blockade in urothelial cancer. This table comes from immunoSEQ multiplex PCR, and its TCRdb copy is limited to in-frame clones, with some not included. The data hold some 71,000 clones, with roughly 89% observed a single time. The sample in question was PBMCs, obtained around atezolizumab (anti-PD-L1) treatment. The source is a man aged 55-75 years with urothelial cancer.

This chain connects TRBV27 to TRBJ2-7, with 9 bases identical to TRBD1. This CDR3 is built from 14 residues. Germline values: CDR1 MNHEY, CDR2 SMNVEV (reference sequence). J was trimmed by 6 bases and V by 4 bases; bases with no gene match: 7. CDR3 in amino acids: CASSSGQGSSEQYF. The CDR3 bases are TGTGCCAGCAGTTCCGGACAGGGGTCCAGCGAGCAGTACTTC.

CDR3 coding DNA: TGTGCCAGCAGTGATTCGGGATCTCGGGAGACCCAGTACTTC. Translated, it gives CASSDSGSRETQYF. The rearrangement links TRBV25-1 to TRBJ2-5, with a tentative D call TRBD2 (5 bases). Germline-derived CDR1 and CDR2 are MGHDK and SYGVNS. The ends were cut back, 3 bases at V and 5 bases at J, with 13 bases in the middle. The CDR3 consists of 14 residues.

V is TRBV18 and J is TRBJ2-7, with 9 bases aligning to TRBD1. The CDR3 totals 14 residues. Germline CDR1 is KGHSH and CDR2 is LQKENI. V trimming: 5 bases; J trimming: 5 bases; junction bases outside the gene matches: 7. CDR3 sequence (DNA): TGTGCCAGCTCAGAAGGGACAGGGTACCACGAGCAGTACTTC. Translating it yields CASSEGTGYHEQYF.

The chain employs TRBV7-8 and TRBJ1-2; D is uncertain. Trimming shortened V by 2 bases and J by 12 bases, and 10 bases separated the two germline ends. The CDR3 is made up of 11 amino acids. Germline CDR1 SGHVS, CDR2 FQNEAQ. DNA for the CDR3: TGTGCCAGCAGCTTAAGTAGTAAGAACACCTTC. It codes for CASSLSSKNTF. The variable domain in full, completed from reference TRBV7-8 and TRBJ1-2, reads GAGVSQSPRYKVAKRGQDVALRCDPISGHVSLFWYQQALGQGPEFLTYFQNEAQLDKSGLPSDRFFAERPEGSVSTLKIQRTQQEDSAVYLCASSLSSKNTFGSGTRLTVV.

The chain links TRBV7-8 to TRBJ1-4, with D perhaps matching TRBD1 (6 bases). The V and J ends lost 1 base and 10 bases respectively, with 13 bases between them. CDR3 size: 14 residues. Germline-derived CDR1 and CDR2 are SGHVS and FQNEAQ. The CDR3 DNA reads TGTGCCAGCAGCTTAGGGCCGCAGGGGAGAAAACTGTTTTTT. Protein sequence: CASSLGPQGRKLFF.

The chain combines TRBV9 with TRBJ1-2, with D unresolved. V was clipped by 3 bases and J by 8 bases, with 35 bases between them. The germline CDR1 and CDR2 sequences are SGDLS and YYNGEE. The CDR3 sequence is 20 residues long. CDR3 coding DNA: TGTGCCAGCAGCGCCGGATGGGTAGTCAGGCCGGTCCGGGGTGAGGAAGGCTACACCTTC. Translation: CASSAGWVVRPVRGEEGYTF.

This clone was picked up a small number of times. The chain is built from TRBV19 and TRBJ1-1; no clear D gene. CDR3 size: 11 residues. V was clipped by 5 bases and J by 8 bases, with 9 bases between them. Germline CDR1 and CDR2: LNHDA and SQIVND (reference sequence). The CDR3, as DNA: TGTGCCAGTAGTCCGGGTATCGAAGCTTTCTTT. Its translation: CASSPGIEAFF.

The V call is TRBV6-1, the J call TRBJ2-1, with 9 positions matching TRBD2. Unmatched junction bases numbered 4, after V lost 1 base and J lost 6 bases. There are 15 residues in the CDR3. Germline assignment: CDR1 MNHNS and CDR2 SASEGT. CDR3 bases: TGTGCCAGCAGTGAAGGGGGCGGGAGGGCCAATGAGCAGTTCTTC. Translating it yields CASSEGGGRANEQFF.

The chain is built from TRBV5-6 and TRBJ2-5; 10 bases fit TRBD1. V was pared by 4 bases and J by 7 bases, with 7 bases of the junction left unmatched. The CDR3 runs to 14 residues. Germline-derived CDR1 and CDR2 are SGHDT and YYEEEE. The DNA of the CDR3 is TGTGCCAGCAGCATGGACAGGGGGGCGGGGACCCAGTACTTC. Protein sequence: CASSMDRGAGTQYF.

V and J are TRBV18 and TRBJ2-5; TRBD1 aligns across 9 bases. The CDR3 contains 13 residues. Germline V lookup: CDR1 KGHSH, CDR2 LQKENI. V dropped 6 bases and J dropped 5; count of bases not matched to a gene: 4. The CDR3 DNA reads TGTGCCAGCTCGCCCGGGACAGGGGAGACCCAGTACTTC. Translating gives CASSPGTGETQYF.

This clone occurred a few times. The rearrangement links TRBV5-4 to TRBJ1-1; TRBD1 aligns across 8 bases. CDR1 is SGHNT and CDR2 is YYREEE in the germline V gene (reference sequence). The V gene end was trimmed by 0 bases and the J gene end by 1 base; junction bases not matched to a gene: 14. The CDR3 has 19 amino acids. The CDR3 region has the DNA TGTGCCAGCAGCTTGGATCCCCAGACAGGGGCCATAGGGAACACTGAAGCTTTCTTT. Amino acids: CASSLDPQTGAIGNTEAFF.

This chain joins TRBV5-1 and TRBJ1-1; D remains unclear. The ends were cut back, 2 bases at V and 10 bases at J, with 15 bases in the middle. CDR3 size: 13 residues. Germline V CDR1 and CDR2: SGHRS, YFSETQ. The CDR3 DNA is TGCGCCAGCAGCTTCGCCTCTGAGAGCGGAGCTTTCTTT. This encodes CASSFASESGAFF. The variable domain in full, completed from reference TRBV5-1 and TRBJ1-1, reads KAGVTQTPRYLIKTRGQQVTLSCSPISGHRSVSWYQQTPGQGLQFLFEYFSETQRNKGNFPGRFSGRQFSNSRSEMNVSTLELGDSALYLCASSFASESGAFFGQGTRLTVV.

This chain links TRBV11-2 with TRBJ2-1; D gene unclear. Trimming shortened V by 5 bases and J by 8 bases, and 10 bases separated the two germline ends. Looked up from germline, CDR1 is SGHAT and CDR2 is FQNNGV. This CDR3 is built from 12 residues. CDR3 bases: TGTGCCAGCAGCCCGGCCGGAGATGAGCAGTTCTTC. Translation: CASSPAGDEQFF.

This chain connects TRBV2 to TRBJ1-6, with D unresolved. There are 12 residues in the CDR3. Germline V gives CDR1 SNHLY, CDR2 FYNNEI. V gave up 7 bases and J gave up 8 bases, with 9 bases separating them. The DNA for the CDR3 is TGTGCCAGCAAAAACACCGATTCACCCCTCCACTTT. Translating gives CASKNTDSPLHF.

This clone has just one count. For the CDR3, the DNA is TGCGCCAGCAACCCAGGGAACCCCCAAGTATCTGAAGCTTTCTTT. Its protein is CASNPGNPQVSEAFF. This rearrangement joins TRBV5-1 to TRBJ1-1, with a tentative D call TRBD1 (5 bases). V was trimmed by 6 bases and J by 6 bases, leaving 21 bases between them. The CDR3 extends over 15 amino acids. Germline V gene data show CDR1 as SGHRS and CDR2 as YFSETQ. Together with reference TRBV5-1 and TRBJ1-1, the CDR3 gives the full variable domain: KAGVTQTPRYLIKTRGQQVTLSCSPISGHRSVSWYQQTPGQGLQFLFEYFSETQRNKGNFPGRFSGRQFSNSRSEMNVSTLELGDSALYLCASNPGNPQVSEAFFGQGTRLTVV.